This entry features one TCR beta chain sequence. This entry is derived from a study of blood T cell repertoires in COVID-19. Assay used: immunoSEQ multiplex PCR; TCRdb lists only in-frame clones, some missing. The sample gives 90,000 to 120,000 clones, 88% of which show up once; 6.8% is in the top ten. This CDR3 is built from 14 residues. CDR1 and CDR2 (germline): SNHLY, FYNNEI. V trimming: 7 bases; J trimming: 12 bases; junction bases outside the gene matches: 11. The specimen sequenced was peripheral blood. The TCR originated in a man in his forties or fifties with active or convalescent COVID-19. The chain carries TRBV2 and TRBJ2-1, with 11 bases identical to TRBD2. CDR3: CASKTILAGEGQFF. The CDR3 DNA is TGTGCCAGCAAGACTATACTAGCGGGAGAGGGGCAGTTCTTC.